Below, one T cell receptor beta chain is given with its context. These data belong to a study of identical twins' blood T cells. TCRdb re-derived calls from the 5' RACE reads in MiXCR, one entry per CDR3 protein. The sample has hundreds of thousands of distinct CDR3 sequences; 28% are singletons. Germline loops: CDR1 SGHNT, CDR2 YYREEE (reference sequence). CDR3 length: 14 amino acids. V was trimmed by 0 bases and J by 5 bases, leaving 6 bases between them. The chain carries TRBV5-4 and TRBJ1-6; D ambiguous. The receptor's source is a woman aged 18 to 55 in good health. The sample was PBMCs. DNA for the CDR3: TGTGCCAGCAGCTTGGAACCGGATAATTCACCCCTCCACTTT. As protein: CASSLEPDNSPLHF.